This T cell receptor (beta chain) was retrieved from a study of monozygotic twins with inflammatory bowel disease. Whole-study findings and limits: Especially where disease activity was present, IBD patients had fewer clonotypes in common with others than healthy twins did.

During cDNA synthesis, UMIs that each contained a 6-nucleotide sample barcode were added by means of template switching. TCRdb re-analyzed the 5' RACE reads; it lists each CDR3 protein once, without DNA. In all, the sample yields more than 110,000 distinct CDR3 sequences. Comment on this clonotype: Its antigen is unidentified.

Germline V gene sequence: CDR1 ENHRY, CDR2 SYGVKD. CDR3 size: 14 residues. This TCR was sampled from a human donor with ulcerative colitis or Crohn's disease, or a healthy co-twin of an affected twin (not recorded which). The V and J genes are TRBV10-3 and TRBJ2-5. Sequencing used blood. Here the CDR3 reads CAISQTVYQETQYF.